Below, 22 T cell receptor beta chains from the same sample are listed, as sequenced in a study of blood T cell repertoires in COVID-19 (dated by TCRdb to 2020 to 2022). To prepare the library, the immunoSEQ multiplex PCR assay was applied. The clones in this table, taken by TCRdb from immuneACCESS, are in-frame only. Not every clone is retained; where verified, under half of the shortfall comes from an unresolved V gene, and the cause of the rest is unknown. The sample yields 200,000 to 300,000 clones; about 88% were counted once. About 5% of the sample is in the top ten clones. Sequencing was performed on peripheral blood. The receptors were sampled from a woman aged 55-69 years with COVID-19, enrolled during active disease.

This sequence joins TRBV18 and TRBJ1-1, with D maybe TRBD1 (6 bases). The CDR3 covers 16 residues. V lost 4 bases to trimming and J lost 1 base, with 16 bases between them. Germline CDR1 and CDR2: KGHSH and LQKENI. CDR3 in amino acids: CASSLYRELGNTEAFF. The CDR3 DNA is TGTGCCAGCTCACTATACAGGGAGTTGGGGAACACTGAAGCTTTCTTT.

The chain employs TRBV6-2 or TRBV6-3 and TRBJ1-3; D not certain. Germline assignment: CDR1 MNHEY and CDR2 SVGEGT. V lost 5 bases and J 3 bases, leaving 11 bases between the germline ends. The CDR3 length is 14 residues. The CDR3 loop is CASSVAGGGNTIYF. The CDR3 DNA sequence: TGTGCCAGCAGTGTGGCGGGCGGTGGAAACACCATATATTTT.

The chain couples TRBV11-2 to TRBJ2-7, with D perhaps TRBD2 (5 bases). Per germline, CDR1 SGHAT and CDR2 FQNNGV. CDR3 size: 13 residues. V was clipped by 8 bases and J by 4 bases, with 15 bases between them. The CDR3 reads CASSRGLKYEQYF. The CDR3 region has the DNA TGTGCCAGCTCCCGAGGGTTGAAGTACGAGCAGTACTTC.

This clone was detected only once. The chain employs TRBV29-1 and TRBJ1-2, with 7 bases matching TRBD1. The germline gives CDR1 SQVTM, CDR2 ANQGSEA. The CDR3 extends over 14 amino acids. The junction had 6 bases not matched to a gene; V was cut back by 2 bases and J by 3 bases. CDR3 nucleotides: TGCAGCGTTGAAACCAACAGGGGATACTATGGCTACACCTTC. It yields the protein CSVETNRGYYGYTF.

This clone showed up just once. The chain joins TRBV7-9 to TRBJ2-3; TRBD2 might be the D (6 bases). With 2 bases removed from V and 5 bases from J, the gap between germline ends came to 26 bases. The CDR3 has 19 amino acids. Looked up from germline, CDR1 is SEHNR and CDR2 is FQNEAQ (reference sequence). CDR3 DNA sequence: TGTGCCAGCAGCTTACGGGGATTCGGTCGGTCGGGAGATGTAGATACGCAGTATTTT. It specifies CASSLRGFGRSGDVDTQYF.

There are a few counts of this clone. This chain joins TRBV4-1 and TRBJ2-7; 9 nucleotides match TRBD2. Germline loops: CDR1 MGHRA, CDR2 YSYEKL. V dropped 0 bases and J dropped 4; count of bases not matched to a gene: 4. There are 15 residues in the CDR3. CDR3 nucleotide sequence: TGCGCCAGCAGCCAAGATTGGCGGGAGGGTTACGAGCAGTACTTC. Its protein product is CASSQDWREGYEQYF.

CDR3 sequence reads: CSVEPTGGKRAEAFF. The CDR3 region has the DNA TGCAGCGTTGAACCTACAGGGGGCAAGAGGGCTGAAGCTTTCTTT. This chain connects TRBV29-1 to TRBJ1-1, with 9 nucleotides matching TRBD1. With 2 bases clipped from V and 6 bases from J, the junction kept 10 bases outside the gene matches. This CDR3 spans 15 amino acids. Germline CDR1 is SQVTM and CDR2 is ANQGSEA.

The chain uses TRBV23-1 and TRBJ2-7; D not resolved. TRBV23-1 carries the ORF label, with uncertain function. V was shortened by 6 bases and J by 4 bases, with 19 bases between the two germline ends. The length of the CDR3 is 15 residues. The CDR3 spells CASRLCPTPTYEQYF. CDR3 sequence (DNA): TGCGCCAGCAGACTCTGTCCCACCCCCACGTACGAGCAGTACTTC.

V usage is TRBV9 and J usage is TRBJ1-1; TRBD1 agrees at 8 bases. The V gene end was trimmed by 1 base and the J gene end by 5 bases; junction bases not matched to a gene: 10. Germline CDR1 and CDR2: SGDLS and YYNGEE. This CDR3 comprises 16 residues. Here the CDR3 DNA reads TGTGCCAGCAGCGTACCCCCACAGGGGGGCTTGACTGAAGCTTTCTTT. Translated: CASSVPPQGGLTEAFF.

The chain has TRBV7-6 and TRBJ1-3; possible D gene TRBD1, 6 bases. Germline V gene sequence: CDR1 SGHVS, CDR2 FNYEAQ. The V end was cut by 1 base, the J end by 0 bases, with 16 bases between. CDR3 length: 18 residues. The CDR3 sequence is CASSLGYRAEYSGNTIYF. The CDR3 DNA reads as TGTGCCAGCAGCTTAGGATACAGGGCCGAATACTCTGGAAACACCATATATTTT.

The chain joins TRBV19 to TRBJ2-4; tentative D call: TRBD2 (5 bases). The CDR3 loop spans 18 amino acids. Deletions cut 1 base from V and 1 base from J, with 17 bases between. Germline V gives CDR1 LNHDA, CDR2 SQIVND (reference sequence). CDR3 in amino acids: CASSIAIAWRSAKNIQYF. As DNA, the CDR3 is TGTGCCAGTAGTATAGCGATTGCATGGAGGAGTGCCAAAAACATTCAGTACTTC.

This chain links TRBV12-3 or TRBV12-4 with TRBJ1-2; 7 nucleotides line up with TRBD1. The CDR3 length is 11 residues. V lost 5 bases to trimming and J lost 6 bases; unmatched junction nucleotides: 0. The CDR3 here is CASSGQDGYTF. CDR3 bases: TGTGCCAGCAGTGGACAGGATGGCTACACCTTC.

CDR3: CASSRDRVGYTF. The CDR3 DNA follows: TGTGCCAGCAGTAGAGACAGGGTTGGCTACACCTTC. The V gene is TRBV6-5, the J gene TRBJ1-2; 7 bases match TRBD1. The V gene's germline CDR1 is MNHEY and CDR2 SVGAGI. V gave up 5 bases and J gave up 7 bases; unmatched junction bases: 4. The CDR3 has 12 amino acids.

The CDR3: CASSLGAARGYQETQYF. The CDR3 DNA reads as TGTGCCAGCAGCTTGGGGGCGGCCAGGGGGTACCAAGAGACCCAGTACTTC. The chain uses TRBV5-4 and TRBJ2-5; 7 nucleotides match TRBD1. The CDR3 runs 17 residues. Germline CDR1 and CDR2: SGHNT and YYREEE (reference sequence). V lost 0 bases, J lost 0 bases, and 8 bases stayed unmatched.

This chain joins TRBV5-1 and TRBJ1-5; D possibly corresponds to TRBD1 (6 bases). This CDR3 contains 19 residues. CDR1 and CDR2 (germline): SGHRS, YFSETQ. Trimming shortened V by 1 base and J by 2 bases, and 22 bases separated the two germline ends. The CDR3 DNA is TGCGCCAGCAGCTTGTGGTTGGGGCCCGGGACACTCGGCAATCAGCCCCAGCATTTT. Its protein product is CASSLWLGPGTLGNQPQHF.

This clone has more than one count but fewer than ten. The chain recombines TRBV19 with TRBJ1-1; TRBD1 is a possible D gene (6 bases). In germline, CDR1 is LNHDA, CDR2 SQIVND (reference sequence). The V end was cut by 6 bases, the J end by 1 base, with 15 bases between. CDR3 size: 15 residues. Written as DNA, the CDR3 is TGTGCCAGTAGGGGCGCAGGGGTGGGGAACACTGAAGCTTTCTTT. This gives the protein CASRGAGVGNTEAFF.

Only one count was recorded for this clone. This chain uses TRBV6-6 with TRBJ2-1; 14 nucleotides agree with TRBD2. The CDR3 is 19 amino acids. Per germline, CDR1 MNHNY and CDR2 SVGAGI (reference sequence). With 5 bases clipped from V and 2 bases from J, the junction kept 11 bases outside the gene matches. CDR3 protein: CASSPRLAGGKSPYNEQFF. As DNA, the CDR3 is TGTGCCAGCAGTCCCAGACTAGCGGGAGGGAAGAGTCCCTACAATGAGCAGTTCTTC.

The chain carries TRBV7-6 and TRBJ2-7; 7 bases map to TRBD2. V shed 1 base, J shed 7 bases, and the junction held 10 bases outside the gene matches. The CDR3 has 15 residues. Germline CDR1 SGHVS, CDR2 FNYEAQ. CDR3 protein: CASSLDPTSLTEQYF. CDR3 coding DNA: TGTGCCAGCAGCTTAGACCCGACTAGCCTTACTGAGCAGTACTTC.

The rearrangement joins TRBV28 to TRBJ1-2; possibly TRBD1 for D (5 bases). Trimming cost V 6 bases and J 4 bases, with 21 bases left between them. The CDR3 has 16 amino acids. CDR1 and CDR2 from the germline V gene are MDHEN and SYDVKM. The CDR3 sequence is CASSLKGNPTGYGYTF. CDR3 in DNA: TGTGCCAGCAGCCTGAAGGGGAACCCGACGGGCTATGGCTACACCTTC.

The CDR3 spells CASSQDWSLEKLFF. CDR3 nucleotides: TGTGCCAGCAGCCAAGATTGGAGCCTGGAAAAACTGTTTTTT. The rearrangement uses TRBV3-1 (or the pseudogene TRBV3-2) and TRBJ1-4; D unclear. This CDR3 is 14 amino acids long. Germline CDR1 reads LGHDT; CDR2 reads YNNKEL (reference sequence). V lost 0 bases and J lost 8, with 10 bases in between.

In this sample, this clone turned up a few times. The chain carries TRBV5-1 and TRBJ2-7; D is unresolved. The CDR3 totals 12 residues. The ends were cut back, 4 bases at V and 0 bases at J, with 5 bases in the middle. CDR1 is SGHRS and CDR2 is YFSETQ in the germline V gene. The CDR3 region is CASSENSYEQYF. The CDR3 DNA follows: TGCGCCAGCAGCGAGAACTCCTACGAGCAGTACTTC. The full variable domain, with the rest looked up from reference TRBV5-1 and TRBJ2-7, is KAGVTQTPRYLIKTRGQQVTLSCSPISGHRSVSWYQQTPGQGLQFLFEYFSETQRNKGNFPGRFSGRQFSNSRSEMNVSTLELGDSALYLCASSENSYEQYFGPGTRLTVT.

The chain carries TRBV11-3 and TRBJ2-3; D perhaps matches TRBD2 (5 bases). This CDR3 contains 12 residues. The V and J ends lost 5 bases and 11 bases respectively, with 14 bases between them. From germline, CDR1 is SGHNT and CDR2 YENEEA. DNA of the CDR3: TGTGCCAGCAGCCCTTCACGGGAAGAGCAGTATTTT. Amino acid sequence: CASSPSREEQYF.